These 5 T cell receptor beta chains came from one sample sequenced in a study of T cells in Graves' hyperthyroidism and ophthalmopathy. Amplified TCR beta CDR3 regions came from RNA transcripts. TCR CDR3 underwent first-round RT-PCR with the HTBI primer set. Via MiXCR, TCRdb re-called the multiplex PCR reads, giving one row per CDR3 protein. The table lists some 700,000 distinct CDR3 sequences, around a sixth of them singletons. The sample comprised blood. The receptor set was obtained from a man aged 45-60 years with Graves' hyperthyroidism.

This clonotype appeared many times. This chain uses TRBV5-1 with TRBJ2-3; D is undetermined. Germline V lookup: CDR1 SGHRS, CDR2 YFSETQ. The CDR3 extends over 15 amino acids. Trimming removed 5 bases at V and 0 bases at J, with 13 bases between. The CDR3 is CASSEIAHSTDTQYF. CDR3 in DNA: TGCGCCAGCAGTGAAATTGCTCATAGCACAGATACGCAGTATTTT.

This clonotype was counted at least ten times. The J gene is TRBJ2-1, the V gene TRBV12-3 or TRBV12-4; no clear D gene. V was pared by 1 base and J by 2 bases, with 9 bases between. This CDR3 has 15 amino acids. CDR3 amino acids: CASSLGRRAYNEQFF. CDR3 nucleotides: TGTGCCAGCAGTTTAGGACGAAGGGCCTACAATGAGCAGTTCTTC.

The sample holds a few counts of this clonotype. J is TRBJ2-2 and V is TRBV5-6, with TRBD1 identical over 7 bases. J was trimmed by 7 bases and V by 7 bases; bases with no gene match: 10. From germline, CDR1 is SGHDT and CDR2 YYEEEE. The CDR3 has 14 amino acids. DNA for the CDR3: TGTGCCAGCTCCTCGGGACAGCTGGTCGGGGAGCTGTTTTTT. Translated, it gives CASSSGQLVGELFF.

There are a few counts of this clonotype. This chain connects TRBV20-1 to TRBJ2-7, with D possibly TRBD2 on 5 matching bases. The CDR3 spans 14 residues. V gave up 3 bases and J gave up 1 base, with 13 bases separating them. Germline CDR1 and CDR2: DFQATT and SNEGSKA (reference sequence). The CDR3 here is CSARSLVGSYEQYF. The CDR3 DNA sequence: TGCAGTGCTAGGTCACTAGTGGGTTCCTACGAGCAGTACTTC.

This clonotype was counted a few times. The V call is TRBV10-1, the J call TRBJ2-1, with TRBD2 as a possible D gene (6 bases). Germline CDR1 is WNHNN and CDR2 is SYGVQD (reference sequence). The CDR3 is 14 amino acids. V lost 6 bases and J 9 bases, leaving 18 bases between the germline ends. The CDR3 here is CASSSREYAFEQFF. The CDR3 DNA sequence: TGCGCCAGCAGCTCGCGGGAATACGCATTTGAGCAGTTCTTC.